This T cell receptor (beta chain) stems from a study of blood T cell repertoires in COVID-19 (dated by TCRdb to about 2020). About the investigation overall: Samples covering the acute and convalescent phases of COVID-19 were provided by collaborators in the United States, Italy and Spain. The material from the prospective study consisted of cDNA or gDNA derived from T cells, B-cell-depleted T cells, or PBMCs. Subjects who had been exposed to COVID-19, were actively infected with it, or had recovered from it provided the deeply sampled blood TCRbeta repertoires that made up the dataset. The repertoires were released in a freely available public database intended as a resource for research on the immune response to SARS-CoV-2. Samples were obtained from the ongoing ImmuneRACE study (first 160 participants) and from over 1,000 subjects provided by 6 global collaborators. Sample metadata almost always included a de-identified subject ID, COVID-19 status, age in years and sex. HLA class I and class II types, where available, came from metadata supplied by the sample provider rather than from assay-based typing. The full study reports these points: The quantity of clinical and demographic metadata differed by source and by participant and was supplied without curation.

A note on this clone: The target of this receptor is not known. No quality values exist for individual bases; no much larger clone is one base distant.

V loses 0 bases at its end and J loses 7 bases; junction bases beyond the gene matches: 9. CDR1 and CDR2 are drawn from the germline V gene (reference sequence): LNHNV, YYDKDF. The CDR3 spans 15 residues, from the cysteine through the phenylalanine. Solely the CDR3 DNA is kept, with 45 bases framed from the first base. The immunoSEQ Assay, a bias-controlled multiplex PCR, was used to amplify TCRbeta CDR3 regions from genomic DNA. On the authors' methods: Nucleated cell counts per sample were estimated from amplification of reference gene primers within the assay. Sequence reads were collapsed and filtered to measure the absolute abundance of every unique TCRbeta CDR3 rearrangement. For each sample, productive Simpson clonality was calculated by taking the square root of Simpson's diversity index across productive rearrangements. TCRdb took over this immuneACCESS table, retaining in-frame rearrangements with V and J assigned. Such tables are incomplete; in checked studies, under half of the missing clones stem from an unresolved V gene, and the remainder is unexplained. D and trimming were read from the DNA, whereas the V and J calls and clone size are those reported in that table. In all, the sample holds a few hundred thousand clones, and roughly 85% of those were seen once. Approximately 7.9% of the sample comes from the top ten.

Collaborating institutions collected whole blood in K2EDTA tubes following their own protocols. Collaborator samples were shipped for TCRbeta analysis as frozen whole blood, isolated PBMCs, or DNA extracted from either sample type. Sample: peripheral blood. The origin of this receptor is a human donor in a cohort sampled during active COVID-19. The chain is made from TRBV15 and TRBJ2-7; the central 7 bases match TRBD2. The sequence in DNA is TGTGCCACCAGCAGAGAGGGGGGAGGGCTGGGTGAGCAGTACTTC. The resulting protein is CATSREGGGLGEQYF.